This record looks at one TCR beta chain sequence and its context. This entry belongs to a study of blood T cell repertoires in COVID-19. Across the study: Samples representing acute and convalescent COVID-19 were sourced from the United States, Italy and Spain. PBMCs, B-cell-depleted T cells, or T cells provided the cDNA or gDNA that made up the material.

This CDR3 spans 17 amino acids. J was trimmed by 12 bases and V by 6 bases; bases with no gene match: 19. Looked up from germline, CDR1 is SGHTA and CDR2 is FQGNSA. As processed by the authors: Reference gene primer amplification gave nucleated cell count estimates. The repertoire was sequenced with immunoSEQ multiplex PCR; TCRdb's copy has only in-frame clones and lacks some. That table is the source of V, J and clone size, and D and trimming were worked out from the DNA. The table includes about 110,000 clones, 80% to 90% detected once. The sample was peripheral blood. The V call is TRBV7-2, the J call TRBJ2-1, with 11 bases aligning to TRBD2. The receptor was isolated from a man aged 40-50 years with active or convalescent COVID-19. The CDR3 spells CASRRPTGTSGFRWQFF. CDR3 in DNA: TGTGCCAGCAGACGTCCAACCGGGACTAGCGGTTTTAGGTGGCAGTTCTTC.